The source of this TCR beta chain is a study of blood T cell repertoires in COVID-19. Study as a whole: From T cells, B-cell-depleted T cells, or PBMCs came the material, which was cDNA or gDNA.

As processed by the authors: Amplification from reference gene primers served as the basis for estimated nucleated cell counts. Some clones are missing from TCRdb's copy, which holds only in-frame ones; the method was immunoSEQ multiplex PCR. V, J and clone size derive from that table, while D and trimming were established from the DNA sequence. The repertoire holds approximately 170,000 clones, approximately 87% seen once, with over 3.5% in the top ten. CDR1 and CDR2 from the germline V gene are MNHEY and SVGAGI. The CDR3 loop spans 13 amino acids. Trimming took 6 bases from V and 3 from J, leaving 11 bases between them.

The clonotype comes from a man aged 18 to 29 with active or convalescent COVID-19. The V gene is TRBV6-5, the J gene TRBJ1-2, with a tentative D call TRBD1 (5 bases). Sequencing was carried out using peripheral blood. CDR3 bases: TGTGCCAGCAGCAAGGAAGGGGACTATGGCTACACCTTC. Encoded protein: CASSKEGDYGYTF.